This TCR beta chain emerged from a study of regulatory T cells in long-lasting Graves disease (dated by TCRdb to the early 2020s). Background on the whole study: Persistent Graves' disease was defined as persistently positive TSH receptor autoantibodies together with antithyroid drug treatment for over 5 years. The study was registered as a clinical trial and conducted in China. Persistent Graves' disease patients in the clinical cohort had taken antithyroid drugs for roughly 10 years on average. This study used TCR sequencing and RNA sequencing of peripheral blood to compare persistent Graves' disease patients against newly diagnosed Graves' disease patients. A total of 35 or so samples underwent TCR sequencing: about 13 from persistent and roughly 20 from newly diagnosed Graves' disease patients.

Library preparation used multiplex PCR. Sequencing was performed on an Illumina HiSeq 4000. TCR beta libraries were built with iRepertoire HTBI primers and Arm-PCR amplification of CDR3 regions. Before sequencing, the PCR products underwent gel purification. The authors' analysis ran thus. Across samples, 60 to 80 TRBV and roughly 13 TRBJ segments were identified and used for gene usage analysis of CDR3 amino acid clonotypes. COPE and FqMerger were used to merge filtered high-quality paired reads into contigs. BLAST was used to align contigs to the IMGT TRBV, TRBD and TRBJ reference genes, and CDR3 was defined following IMGT. Any clonotype with a frequency above 0.1% was classified as a highly expanded clone. Shannon entropy was used to measure repertoire diversity, and the Gini coefficient was used to measure V-J evenness. Public clonotypes were defined as clonotypes shared by more than one individual. TCRdb passed the public sequencing reads through fastp at Q25 and MiXCR, retaining productive beta sequences. Rows matching on CDR3 protein sequence are summarized as one entry with the most common DNA and genes. It is TCRdb's table, rather than the study itself, that gives the V and J calls and clone size. Within this sample are 300,000 to 500,000 distinct CDR3 sequences, with more than 20% of them counted one time only. The ten largest clonotypes hold about a fifth of the sample.

This clonotype has more than one count but fewer than ten. What this receptor recognizes is not known. No base-level quality is on record; no much larger clone is a single base apart. Paper-wide results and their limitations: The study examined only peripheral blood because the primary lesion, thyroid tissue, could not be accessed. As a limitation, the authors acknowledged that the small sample size may reduce accuracy. Persistent Graves' disease patients showed lower TCR Shannon entropy and fewer highly expanded clones than newly diagnosed patients, suggesting clonal expansion. Sequencing and analysis were restricted to the TCR beta chain. Persistent patients shared more public clonotypes among themselves (around 2,500) than newly diagnosed patients did (over 900).

The time point label for this specimen denotes: persistent/refractory GD, antithyroid drugs over 5 years with positive TRAb. For both TCR sequencing and RNA sequencing, RNA was extracted from PBMCs using TRIzol. The diagnosis of Graves' disease followed American Thyroid Association guidelines. Patients for the study were recruited at an endocrinology department in Xi'an, China. Each patient gave about 8.1 milliliters of peripheral blood, collected in an EDTA anticoagulant tube. Ficoll Paque Plus density gradient separation was used to isolate PBMCs, and no further T cell sorting was done. An Agilent 2100 Bioanalyzer and agarose gel were used to check RNA quality, while a NanoDrop 2000 measured RNA concentration. This material consisted of peripheral blood mononuclear cells (PBMCs), taken when the disease was refractory, from a patient treated with antithyroid drugs. The source of this sequence is a female donor with Graves disease.

The DNA is as follows: TGTGCCAGCAGTGAAGTACCCAGGGACACGGGGGAGCAGTACTTC. Translated, it reads CASSEVPRDTGEQYF. The receptor chain draws on TRBV6-1 and TRBJ2-7, and the D gene may be TRBD1, 6 bases matching. CDR1 MNHNS and CDR2 SASEGT are derived from the germline V gene. The CDR3 runs 15 residues from the cysteine to the phenylalanine. Only the CDR3 part of the read is kept: 45 bases, read in frame from the first base. Relative to germline, V is 1 base shorter and J is 7 bases shorter, with 17 bases between their ends.